Here is one TCR beta chain with its context. The sample comes from a study of blood T cell repertoires in COVID-19. Study summary: The United States, Italy and Spain provided the acute and convalescent COVID-19 samples.

Using immunoSEQ multiplex PCR, the repertoire was profiled, and TCRdb retains in-frame clones only, with some absent. The sample holds approximately 400,000 clones, roughly nine tenths seen once. Study members were between about 18 and 100 years old and lived in approximately 25 US regions. CDR3 length: 18 amino acids. Germline assignment: CDR1 LNHDA and CDR2 SQIVND (reference sequence). The V gene lost 2 bases and the J gene lost 1 base, with 20 bases spanning the gap. The chain combines TRBV19 with TRBJ1-1; weak D call: TRBD1 (5 bases). The sample consisted of PBMCs or T cells enriched from blood (not recorded which). This clonotype was sampled from a middle-aged woman who had been exposed to COVID-19. CDR3 sequence reads: CASSISWGRTGGNTEAFF. In DNA form, the CDR3 reads TGTGCCAGTAGTATATCTTGGGGACGGACGGGAGGGAACACTGAAGCTTTCTTT.